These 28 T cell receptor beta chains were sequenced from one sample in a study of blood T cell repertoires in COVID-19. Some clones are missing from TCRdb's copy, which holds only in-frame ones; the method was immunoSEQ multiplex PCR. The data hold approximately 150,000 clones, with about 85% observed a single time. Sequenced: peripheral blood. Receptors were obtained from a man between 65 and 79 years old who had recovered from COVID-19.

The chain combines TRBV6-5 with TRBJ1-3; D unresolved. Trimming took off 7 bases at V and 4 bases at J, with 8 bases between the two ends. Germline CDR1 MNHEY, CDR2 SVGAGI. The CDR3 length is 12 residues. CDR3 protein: CASKYEGNTIYF. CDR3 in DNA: TGTGCCAGCAAATACGAGGGAAACACCATATATTTT.

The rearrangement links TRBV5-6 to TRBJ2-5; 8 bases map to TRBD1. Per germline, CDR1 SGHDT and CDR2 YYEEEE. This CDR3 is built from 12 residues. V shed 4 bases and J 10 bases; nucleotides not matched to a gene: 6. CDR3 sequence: CASSAGQVDQYF. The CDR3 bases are TGTGCCAGCAGCGCGGGACAGGTGGACCAGTACTTC.

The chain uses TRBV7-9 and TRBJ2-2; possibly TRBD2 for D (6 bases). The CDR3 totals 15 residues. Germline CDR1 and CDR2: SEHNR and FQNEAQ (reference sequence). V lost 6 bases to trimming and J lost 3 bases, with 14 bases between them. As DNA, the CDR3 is TGTGCCAGCAGACCTCAACGGGGGTACACCGGGGAGCTGTTTTTT. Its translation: CASRPQRGYTGELFF.

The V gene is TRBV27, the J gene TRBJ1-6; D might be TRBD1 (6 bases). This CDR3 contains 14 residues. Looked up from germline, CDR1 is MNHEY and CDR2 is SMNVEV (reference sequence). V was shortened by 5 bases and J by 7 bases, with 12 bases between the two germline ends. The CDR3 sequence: CASSGRTANSPLHF. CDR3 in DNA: TGTGCCAGCAGTGGTAGGACAGCGAATTCACCCCTCCACTTT.

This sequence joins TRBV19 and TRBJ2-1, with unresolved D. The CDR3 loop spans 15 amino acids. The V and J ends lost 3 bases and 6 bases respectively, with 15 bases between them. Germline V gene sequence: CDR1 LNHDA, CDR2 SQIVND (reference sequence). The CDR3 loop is CASSIPKLPLNEQFF. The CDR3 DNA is TGTGCCAGTAGTATCCCGAAACTACCCCTCAATGAGCAGTTCTTC.

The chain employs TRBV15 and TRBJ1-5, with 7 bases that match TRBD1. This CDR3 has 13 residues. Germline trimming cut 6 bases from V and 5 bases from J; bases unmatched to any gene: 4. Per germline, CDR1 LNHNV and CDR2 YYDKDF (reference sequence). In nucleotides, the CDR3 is TGTGCCACCAGACAGGGGAGTGATCAGCCCCAGCATTTT. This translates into CATRQGSDQPQHF. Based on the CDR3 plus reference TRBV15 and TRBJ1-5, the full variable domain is DAMVIQNPRYQVTQFGKPVTLSCSQTLNHNVMYWYQQKSSQAPKLLFHYYDKDFNNEADTPDNFQSRRPNTSFCFLDIRSPGLGDTAMYLCATRQGSDQPQHFGDGTRLSIL.

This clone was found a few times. The CDR3 region is CASSELRGTDYGGRAAGELFF. The DNA for the CDR3 is TGTGCCAGCAGTGAACTTAGAGGGACAGACTATGGCGGGAGGGCCGCCGGGGAGCTGTTTTTT. The V and J genes are TRBV6-1 and TRBJ2-2; 9 bases agree with TRBD2. CDR1 MNHNS and CDR2 SASEGT come from the germline V gene. The CDR3 has 21 residues. The ends lost 2 bases at V and 6 bases at J; junction bases unmatched: 22.

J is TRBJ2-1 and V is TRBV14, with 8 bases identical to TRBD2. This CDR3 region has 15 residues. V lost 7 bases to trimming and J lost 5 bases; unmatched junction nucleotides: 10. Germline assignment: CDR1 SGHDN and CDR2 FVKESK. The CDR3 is CASKERESGNNEQFF. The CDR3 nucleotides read TGTGCCAGCAAGGAGCGGGAGTCTGGGAACAATGAGCAGTTCTTC.

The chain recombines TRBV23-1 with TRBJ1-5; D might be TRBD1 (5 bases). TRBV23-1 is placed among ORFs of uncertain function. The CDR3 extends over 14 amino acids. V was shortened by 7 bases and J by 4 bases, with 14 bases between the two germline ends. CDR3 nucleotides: TGCGCCAGCACTATGGGGGGGGAAAATCAGCCCCAGCATTTT. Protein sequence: CASTMGGENQPQHF.

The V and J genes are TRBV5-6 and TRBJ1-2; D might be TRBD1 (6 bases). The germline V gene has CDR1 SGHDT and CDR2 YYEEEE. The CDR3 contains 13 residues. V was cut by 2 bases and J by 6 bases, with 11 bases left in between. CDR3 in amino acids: CASSFTGQNGYTF. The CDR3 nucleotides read TGTGCCAGCAGCTTCACCGGACAGAATGGCTACACCTTC. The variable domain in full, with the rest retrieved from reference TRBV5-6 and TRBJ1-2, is DAGVTQSPTHLIKTRGQQVTLRCSPKSGHDTVSWYQQALGQGPQFIFQYYEEEERQRGNFPDRFSGHQFPNYSSELNVNALLLGDSALYLCASSFTGQNGYTFGSGTRLTVV.

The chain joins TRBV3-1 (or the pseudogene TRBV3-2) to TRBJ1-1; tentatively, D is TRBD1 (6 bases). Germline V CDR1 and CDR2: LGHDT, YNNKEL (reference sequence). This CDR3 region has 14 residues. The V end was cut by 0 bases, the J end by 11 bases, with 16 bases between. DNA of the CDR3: TGTGCCAGCAGCCAAGAATTTTCAGGGACAAGGGCTTTCTTT. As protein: CASSQEFSGTRAFF.

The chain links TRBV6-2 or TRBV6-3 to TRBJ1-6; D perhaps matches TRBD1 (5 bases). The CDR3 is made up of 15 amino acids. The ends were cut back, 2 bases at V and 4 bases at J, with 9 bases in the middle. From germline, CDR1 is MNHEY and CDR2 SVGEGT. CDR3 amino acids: CASSYLDTYNSPLHF. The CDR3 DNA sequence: TGTGCCAGCAGTTACCTGGACACATATAATTCACCCCTCCACTTT.

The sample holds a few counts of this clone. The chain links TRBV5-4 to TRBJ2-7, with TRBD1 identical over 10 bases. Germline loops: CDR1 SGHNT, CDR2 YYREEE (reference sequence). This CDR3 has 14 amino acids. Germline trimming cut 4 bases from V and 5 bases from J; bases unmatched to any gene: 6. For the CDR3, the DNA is TGTGCCAGCAGCACGACAGGGGGCGCCGACGAGCAGTACTTC. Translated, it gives CASSTTGGADEQYF. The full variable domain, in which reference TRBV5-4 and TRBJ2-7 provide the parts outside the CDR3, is ETGVTQSPTHLIKTRGQQVTLRCSSQSGHNTVSWYQQALGQGPQFIFQYYREEENGRGNFPPRFSGLQFPNYSSELNVNALELDDSALYLCASSTTGGADEQYFGPGTRLTVT.

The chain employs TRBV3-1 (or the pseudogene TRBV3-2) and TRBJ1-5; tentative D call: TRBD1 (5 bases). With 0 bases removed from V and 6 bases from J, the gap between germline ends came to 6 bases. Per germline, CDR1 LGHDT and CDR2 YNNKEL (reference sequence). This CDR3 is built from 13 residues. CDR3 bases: TGTGCCAGCAGCCAAGACAGGGTTCAGCCCCAGCATTTT. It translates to CASSQDRVQPQHF.

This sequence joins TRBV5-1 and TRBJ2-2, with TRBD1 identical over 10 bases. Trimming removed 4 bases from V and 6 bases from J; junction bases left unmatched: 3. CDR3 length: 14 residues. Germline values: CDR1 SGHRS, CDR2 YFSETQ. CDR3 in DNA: TGCGCCAGCAGCCGACAGGGGGCCGCCGGGGAGCTGTTTTTT. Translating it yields CASSRQGAAGELFF.

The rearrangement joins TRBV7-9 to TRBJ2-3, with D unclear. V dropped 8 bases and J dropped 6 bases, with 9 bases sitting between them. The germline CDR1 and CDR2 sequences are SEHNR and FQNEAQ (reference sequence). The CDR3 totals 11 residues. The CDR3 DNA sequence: TGTGCCAGCGAACAATCGGATACGCAGTATTTT. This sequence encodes CASEQSDTQYF.

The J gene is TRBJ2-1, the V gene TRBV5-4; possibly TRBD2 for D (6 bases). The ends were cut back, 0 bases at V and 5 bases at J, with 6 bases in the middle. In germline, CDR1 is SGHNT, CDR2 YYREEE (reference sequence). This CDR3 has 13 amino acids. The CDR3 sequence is CASSLVADNEQFF. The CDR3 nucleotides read TGTGCCAGCAGCTTGGTAGCGGACAATGAGCAGTTCTTC.

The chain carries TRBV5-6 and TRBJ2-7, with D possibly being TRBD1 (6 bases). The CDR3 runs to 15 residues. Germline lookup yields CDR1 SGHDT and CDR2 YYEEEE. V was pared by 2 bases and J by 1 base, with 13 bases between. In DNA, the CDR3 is TGTGCCAGCAGCTTTGGACAGATTGGATCCTACGAGCAGTACTTC. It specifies CASSFGQIGSYEQYF.

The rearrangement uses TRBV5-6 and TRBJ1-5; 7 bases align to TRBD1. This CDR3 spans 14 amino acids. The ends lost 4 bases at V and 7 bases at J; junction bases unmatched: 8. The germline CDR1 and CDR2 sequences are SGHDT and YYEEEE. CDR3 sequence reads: CASSVATGAQPQHF. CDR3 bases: TGTGCCAGCAGCGTAGCAACAGGGGCCCAGCCCCAGCATTTT.

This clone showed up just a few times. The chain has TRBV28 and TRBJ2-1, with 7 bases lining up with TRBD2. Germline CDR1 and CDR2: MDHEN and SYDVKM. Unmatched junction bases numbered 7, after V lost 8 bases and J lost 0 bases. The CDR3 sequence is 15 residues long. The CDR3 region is CASETGTTSYNEQFF. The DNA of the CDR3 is TGTGCCAGCGAAACCGGGACTACCTCCTACAATGAGCAGTTCTTC.

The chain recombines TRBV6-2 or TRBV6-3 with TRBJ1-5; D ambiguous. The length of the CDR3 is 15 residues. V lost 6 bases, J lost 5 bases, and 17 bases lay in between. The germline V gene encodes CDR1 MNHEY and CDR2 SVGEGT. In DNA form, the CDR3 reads TGTGCCAGCAGCCTCACGCGGAACCTTTATCAGCCCCAGCATTTT. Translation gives CASSLTRNLYQPQHF.

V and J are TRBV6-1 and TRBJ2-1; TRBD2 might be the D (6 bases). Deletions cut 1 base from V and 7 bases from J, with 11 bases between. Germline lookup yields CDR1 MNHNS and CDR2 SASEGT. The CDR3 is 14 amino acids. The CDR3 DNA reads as TGTGCCAGCAGTGAAGTGGAGGGTGGGAATGAGCAGTTCTTC. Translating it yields CASSEVEGGNEQFF.

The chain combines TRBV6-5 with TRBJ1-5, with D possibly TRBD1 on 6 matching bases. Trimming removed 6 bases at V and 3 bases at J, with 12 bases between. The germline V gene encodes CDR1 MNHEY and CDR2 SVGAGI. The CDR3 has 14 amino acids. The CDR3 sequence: CASSQDRVNQPQHF. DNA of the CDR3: TGTGCCAGCAGCCAGGACAGAGTCAATCAGCCCCAGCATTTT.

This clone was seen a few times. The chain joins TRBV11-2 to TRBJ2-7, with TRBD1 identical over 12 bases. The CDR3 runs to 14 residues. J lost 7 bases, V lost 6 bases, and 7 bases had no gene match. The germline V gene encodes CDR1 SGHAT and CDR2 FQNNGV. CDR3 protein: CASSLWDRGPEQYF. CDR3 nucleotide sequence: TGTGCCAGCAGTCTCTGGGACAGGGGGCCAGAGCAGTACTTC.

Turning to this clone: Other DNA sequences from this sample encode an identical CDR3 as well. In DNA form, the CDR3 reads TGCGCCAGCAGCATAGGGACAGCGAACACTGAAGCTTTCTTT. This gives the protein CASSIGTANTEAFF. The chain is built from TRBV5-1 and TRBJ1-1, with TRBD1 identical over 7 bases. Germline lookup yields CDR1 SGHRS and CDR2 YFSETQ. V gave up 4 bases and J gave up 1 base; unmatched junction bases: 4. This CDR3 is 14 amino acids long. The full variable domain, with the rest looked up from reference TRBV5-1 and TRBJ1-1, is KAGVTQTPRYLIKTRGQQVTLSCSPISGHRSVSWYQQTPGQGLQFLFEYFSETQRNKGNFPGRFSGRQFSNSRSEMNVSTLELGDSALYLCASSIGTANTEAFFGQGTRLTVV.

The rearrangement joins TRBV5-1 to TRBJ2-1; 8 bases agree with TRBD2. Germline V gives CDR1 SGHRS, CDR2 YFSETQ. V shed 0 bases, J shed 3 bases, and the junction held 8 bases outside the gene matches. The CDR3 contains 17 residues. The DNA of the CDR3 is TGCGCCAGCAGCTTGGGACCGGGACTAGGGCGCTACAATGAGCAGTTCTTC. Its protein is CASSLGPGLGRYNEQFF. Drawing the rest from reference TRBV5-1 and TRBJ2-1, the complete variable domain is KAGVTQTPRYLIKTRGQQVTLSCSPISGHRSVSWYQQTPGQGLQFLFEYFSETQRNKGNFPGRFSGRQFSNSRSEMNVSTLELGDSALYLCASSLGPGLGRYNEQFFGPGTRLTVL.

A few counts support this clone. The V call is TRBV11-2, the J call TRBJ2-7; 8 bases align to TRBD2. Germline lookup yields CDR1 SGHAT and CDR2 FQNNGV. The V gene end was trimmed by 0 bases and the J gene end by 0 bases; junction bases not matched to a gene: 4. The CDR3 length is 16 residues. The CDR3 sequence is CASSLETSGSSYEQYF. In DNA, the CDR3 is TGTGCCAGCAGCTTAGAAACAAGCGGGAGCTCCTACGAGCAGTACTTC.

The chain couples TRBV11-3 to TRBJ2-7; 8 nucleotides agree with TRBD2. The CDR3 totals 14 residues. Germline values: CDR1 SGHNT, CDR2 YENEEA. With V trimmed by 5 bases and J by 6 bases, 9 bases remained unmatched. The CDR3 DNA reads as TGTGCCAGCAGCCGGACTAGCCAGGGCGGCGAGCAGTACTTC. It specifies CASSRTSQGGEQYF.